This T cell receptor beta chain stems from a study of cytomegalovirus exposure and HLA in healthy donors. The ends were cut back, 7 bases at V and 1 base at J, with 14 bases in the middle. Per the germline V gene, CDR1 is SGHDT and CDR2 is YYEEEE. This CDR3 comprises 14 residues. Concerning this clone itself: The target antigen is unknown.

Overall study results and limits: Indistinguishability led to the exclusion of some V segments, TRBV6-2 and TRBV6-3 included.

60 Vbeta and 13 Jbeta primers were used in PCR. Clones were sequenced by immunoSEQ multiplex PCR, and TCRdb holds only the in-frame ones, with some missing. This table holds about 140,000 clones. This sequence was found in a woman between 18 and 29 years old in good health and CMV-seronegative. Sequences were obtained from PBMCs. This chain uses TRBV5-6 with TRBJ1-2, with D perhaps TRBD1 (5 bases). The CDR3 protein is CASSSTGFNYGYTF. The CDR3 nucleotides are TGTGCCAGCTCTAGTACAGGCTTTAACTATGGCTACACCTTC.